Described below is a single T cell receptor (beta chain) sequence and its context. Its antigen is unidentified. Per germline, CDR1 LGHNT and CDR2 FRNRAP. Trimming left V 6 bases short and J 2 bases short, with 10 bases between. The CDR3 has 13 residues. The data are from a study of T-cell memory formation after mild COVID-19. Study conclusions and caveats: Detection of some responders pre-infection suggested pre-existing cross-reactive memory T cells participated.

TCRdb analysed the 5' RACE reads with MiXCR anew, one entry per CDR3 protein. The table lists about 400,000 distinct CDR3 sequences, about 22% of them singletons. Material for sequencing was PBMCs or a T cell subset sorted from them (not recorded which). The receptor was isolated from an adult woman who had mild COVID-19 (a few samples of this study predate the infection). Cell type and time point are not known. V and J are TRBV12-5 and TRBJ1-1, with D perhaps TRBD1 (6 bases). CDR3 sequence: CASGAQGNTEAFF. The CDR3 DNA is TGTGCTAGTGGGGCACAGGGAAACACTGAAGCTTTCTTT.